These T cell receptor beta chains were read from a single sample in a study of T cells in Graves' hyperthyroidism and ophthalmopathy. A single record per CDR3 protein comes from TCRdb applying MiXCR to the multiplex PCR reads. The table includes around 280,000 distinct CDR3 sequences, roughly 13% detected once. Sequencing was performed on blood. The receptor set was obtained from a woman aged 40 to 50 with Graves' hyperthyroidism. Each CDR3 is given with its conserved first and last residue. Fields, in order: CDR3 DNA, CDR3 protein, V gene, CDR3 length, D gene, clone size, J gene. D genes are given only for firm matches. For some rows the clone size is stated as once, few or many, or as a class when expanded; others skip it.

DNA: TGTGCCAGCAGCCCGGGACAGATGAACACCGGGGAGCTGTTTTTT
CDR3: CASSPGQMNTGELFF
V: TRBV2
length: 15
D: TRBD1
size: many
J: TRBJ2-2

DNA: TGTGCCAGCAGACTAGGCCCAAACACCTACGAGCAGTACTTC
CDR3: CASRLGPNTYEQYF
V: TRBV28
length: 14
D: -
size: many
J: TRBJ2-7

DNA: TGTGCCACCAGTAGGGCCAAACTATACGAGCAGTACTTC
CDR3: CATSRAKLYEQYF
V: TRBV15
length: 13
D: -
size: many
J: TRBJ2-7

DNA: TGTGCCAGCAGTCGCCTAGCGGGGACTCCTACGGTGCAGTACTTC
CDR3: CASSRLAGTPTVQYF
V: TRBV7-8
length: 15
D: TRBD2
size: many
J: TRBJ2-7

DNA: TGTGCCAGCAGCCTAGACCGGGGGCGAGCTTTCTTT
CDR3: CASSLDRGRAFF
V: TRBV7-9
length: 12
D: -
size: many
J: TRBJ1-1

DNA: TGTGCCAGCACAGCCTCCGGGACAGTGGCCTACGAGCAGTACTTC
CDR3: CASTASGTVAYEQYF
V: TRBV28
length: 15
D: TRBD1
size: many
J: TRBJ2-7

DNA: TGTGCCAGCAGCCCGGGTTCTAGGCACACAGATACGCAGTATTTT
CDR3: CASSPGSRHTDTQYF
V: TRBV28
length: 15
D: -
size: many
J: TRBJ2-3

DNA: TGCAGTGCTAGAGATACCTCCCTACAGGAGAACTATGGCTACACCTTC
CDR3: CSARDTSLQENYGYTF
V: TRBV20-1
length: 16
D: -
size: many
J: TRBJ1-2

DNA: TGCAGTGCTAGAGATTGGCTAGCGGGAGGGCAAGAGACCCAGTACTTC
CDR3: CSARDWLAGGQETQYF
V: TRBV20-1
length: 16
D: TRBD2
size: many
J: TRBJ2-5

DNA: TGTGCCAGCAGCTTAGCCGGGACTATACCAGATACGCAGTATTTT
CDR3: CASSLAGTIPDTQYF
V: TRBV7-8
length: 15
D: TRBD2
size: many
J: TRBJ2-3

DNA: TGTGCCACCACCCTAGGGACTAGCGGGAGGGCCGATGAGCAGTTCTTC
CDR3: CATTLGTSGRADEQFF
V: TRBV10-3
length: 16
D: TRBD2
size: few
J: TRBJ2-1

DNA: TGTGCCAGCAGCCAGAGTGGGGGGCCAGATACGCAGTATTTT
CDR3: CASSQSGGPDTQYF
V: TRBV3-1
length: 14
D: -
size: many
J: TRBJ2-3

DNA: TGTGCCAGTAGTATAGAGGTCGGGCAGGGGGCCGATCAGCCCCAGCATTTT
CDR3: CASSIEVGQGADQPQHF
V: TRBV19
length: 17
D: TRBD1
size: many
J: TRBJ1-5

DNA: TGTGCCAGCCGAGGGAGCGGCACAGATACGCAGTATTTT
CDR3: CASRGSGTDTQYF
V: TRBV6-1
length: 13
D: -
size: -
J: TRBJ2-3

DNA: TGTGCCAGCTCCAGTATCCGGGCGGACACTGAAGCTTTCTTT
CDR3: CASSSIRADTEAFF
V: TRBV18
length: 14
D: -
size: many
J: TRBJ1-1

DNA: TGCAGTGCTACTTCGGTTGGGGTCGTCTATGGCTACACCTTC
CDR3: CSATSVGVVYGYTF
V: TRBV20-1
length: 14
D: -
size: few
J: TRBJ1-2

DNA: TGTGCCTGGGGACAGGGGGGCAACGAGCAGTACTTC
CDR3: CAWGQGGNEQYF
V: TRBV30
length: 12
D: TRBD1
size: few
J: TRBJ2-7

DNA: TGTGCCAGCAGTACTTTGGGGCATATGGAGACCCAGTACTTC
CDR3: CASSTLGHMETQYF
V: TRBV27
length: 14
D: -
size: many
J: TRBJ2-5

DNA: TGTGCCAGCAGCTCCCCCACGGAAGCCAAAAACATTCAGTACTTC
CDR3: CASSSPTEAKNIQYF
V: TRBV28
length: 15
D: -
size: many
J: TRBJ2-4

DNA: TGCAGTGCTATATATTCTGGGCGGAGCTACGAGCAGTACTTC
CDR3: CSAIYSGRSYEQYF
V: TRBV20-1
length: 14
D: -
size: many
J: TRBJ2-7

DNA: TGCGCCAGCAGCCAAGTCCCCACTCTTAGTCCCGAGCAGTACTTC
CDR3: CASSQVPTLSPEQYF
V: TRBV4-1
length: 15
D: -
size: -
J: TRBJ2-7

DNA: TGTGCCTCGGGACTAGCGGGGGAAAAGACCCAGTACTTC
CDR3: CASGLAGEKTQYF
V: TRBV5-5
length: 13
D: TRBD2
size: many
J: TRBJ2-5

DNA: TGTGCCAGCAGCTTAAATAGCGGGAGGGCCCAAGAGACCCAGTACTTC
CDR3: CASSLNSGRAQETQYF
V: TRBV11-2
length: 16
D: TRBD2
size: many
J: TRBJ2-5

DNA: TGTGCCAGCAGCTTGGGCGTCAAGGTGAACACTGAAGCTTTCTTT
CDR3: CASSLGVKVNTEAFF
V: TRBV5-4
length: 15
D: -
size: -
J: TRBJ1-1